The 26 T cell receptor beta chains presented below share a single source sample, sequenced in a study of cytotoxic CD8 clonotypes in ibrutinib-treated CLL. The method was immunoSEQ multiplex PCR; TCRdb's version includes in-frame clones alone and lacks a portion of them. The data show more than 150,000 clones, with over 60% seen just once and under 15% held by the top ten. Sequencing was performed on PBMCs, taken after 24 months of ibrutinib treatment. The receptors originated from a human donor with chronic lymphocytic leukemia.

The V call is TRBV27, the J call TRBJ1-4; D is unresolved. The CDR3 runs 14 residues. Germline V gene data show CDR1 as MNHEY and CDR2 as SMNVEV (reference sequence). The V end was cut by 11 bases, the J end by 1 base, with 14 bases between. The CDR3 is CASTHLGTNEKLFF. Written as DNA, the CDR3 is TGTGCCTCAACGCATTTAGGAACTAATGAAAAACTGTTTTTT.

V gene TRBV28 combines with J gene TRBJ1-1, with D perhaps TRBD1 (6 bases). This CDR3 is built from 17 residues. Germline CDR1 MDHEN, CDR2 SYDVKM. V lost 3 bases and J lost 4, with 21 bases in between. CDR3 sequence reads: CASSFPLNQGRSTEAFF. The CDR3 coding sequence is TGTGCCAGCAGTTTCCCCCTCAACCAGGGGCGGTCCACTGAAGCTTTCTTT.

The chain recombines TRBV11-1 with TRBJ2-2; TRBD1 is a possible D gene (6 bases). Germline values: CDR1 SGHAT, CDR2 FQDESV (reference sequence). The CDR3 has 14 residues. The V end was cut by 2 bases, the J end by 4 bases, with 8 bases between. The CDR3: CASSLLGATGELFF. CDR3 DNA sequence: TGTGCCAGCAGCTTATTGGGGGCCACCGGGGAGCTGTTTTTT. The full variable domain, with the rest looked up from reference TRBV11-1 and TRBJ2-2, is EAEVAQSPRYKITEKSQAVAFWCDPISGHATLYWYRQILGQGPELLVQFQDESVVDDSQLPKDRFSAERLKGVDSTLKIQPAELGDSAMYLCASSLLGATGELFFGEGSRLTVL.

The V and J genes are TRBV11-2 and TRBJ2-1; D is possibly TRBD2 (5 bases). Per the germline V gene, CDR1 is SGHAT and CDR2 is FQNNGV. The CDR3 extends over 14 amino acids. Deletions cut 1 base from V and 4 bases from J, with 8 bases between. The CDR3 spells CASSLASGYNEQFF. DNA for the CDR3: TGTGCCAGCAGCTTAGCCTCGGGATACAATGAGCAGTTCTTC.

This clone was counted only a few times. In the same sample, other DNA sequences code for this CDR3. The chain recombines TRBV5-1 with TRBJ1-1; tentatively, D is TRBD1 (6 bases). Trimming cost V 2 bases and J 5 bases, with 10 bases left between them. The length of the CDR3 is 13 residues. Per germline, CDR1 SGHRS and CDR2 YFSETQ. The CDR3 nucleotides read TGCGCCAGCAGCTTACAGGGTGATACTGAAGCTTTCTTT. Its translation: CASSLQGDTEAFF.

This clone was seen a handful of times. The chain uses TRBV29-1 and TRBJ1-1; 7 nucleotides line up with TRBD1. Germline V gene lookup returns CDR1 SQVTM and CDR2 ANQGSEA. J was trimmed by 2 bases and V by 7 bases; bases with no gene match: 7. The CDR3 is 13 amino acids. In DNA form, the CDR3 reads TGCAGCGGAAAGGGACAGTACAACACTGAAGCTTTCTTT. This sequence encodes CSGKGQYNTEAFF.

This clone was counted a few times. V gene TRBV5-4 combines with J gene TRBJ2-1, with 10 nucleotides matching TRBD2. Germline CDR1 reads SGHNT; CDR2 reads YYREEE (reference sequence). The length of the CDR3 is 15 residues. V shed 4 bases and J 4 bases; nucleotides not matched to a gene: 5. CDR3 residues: CASSPSGSRYNEQFF. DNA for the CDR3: TGTGCCAGCAGCCCTAGCGGGAGTAGGTACAATGAGCAGTTCTTC.

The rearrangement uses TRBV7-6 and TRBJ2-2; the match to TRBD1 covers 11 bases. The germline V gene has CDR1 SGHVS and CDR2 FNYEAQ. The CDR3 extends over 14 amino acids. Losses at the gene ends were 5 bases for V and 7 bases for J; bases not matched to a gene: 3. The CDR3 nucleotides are TGTGCCAGCAGCCGGACAGGGGGCCTCGGGGAGCTGTTTTTT. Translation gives CASSRTGGLGELFF.

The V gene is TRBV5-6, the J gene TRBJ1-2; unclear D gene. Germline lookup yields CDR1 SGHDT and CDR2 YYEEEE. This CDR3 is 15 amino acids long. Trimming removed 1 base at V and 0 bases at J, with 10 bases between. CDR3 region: CASSLYRTSNYGYTF. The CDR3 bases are TGTGCCAGCAGCTTGTACAGAACATCTAACTATGGCTACACCTTC. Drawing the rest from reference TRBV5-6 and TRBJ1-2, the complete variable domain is DAGVTQSPTHLIKTRGQQVTLRCSPKSGHDTVSWYQQALGQGPQFIFQYYEEEERQRGNFPDRFSGHQFPNYSSELNVNALLLGDSALYLCASSLYRTSNYGYTFGSGTRLTVV.

CDR3 nucleotide sequence: TGTGCCACCAGCATTGGACAGACCCAAGAGACCCAGTACTTC. Its protein product is CATSIGQTQETQYF. The rearrangement links TRBV15 to TRBJ2-5; D possibly corresponds to TRBD1 (6 bases). The V end was cut by 4 bases, the J end by 1 base, with 10 bases between. This CDR3 has 14 residues. Germline loops: CDR1 LNHNV, CDR2 YYDKDF (reference sequence).

The CDR3 bases are TGTGCCAGCTCACCATCCGGACAGACTTATGGCTACACCTTC. This codes for CASSPSGQTYGYTF. This chain uses TRBV18 with TRBJ1-2, with D perhaps TRBD1 (6 bases). CDR3 size: 14 residues. CDR1 KGHSH and CDR2 LQKENI come from the germline V gene. V lost 2 bases to trimming and J lost 5 bases, with 12 bases between them.

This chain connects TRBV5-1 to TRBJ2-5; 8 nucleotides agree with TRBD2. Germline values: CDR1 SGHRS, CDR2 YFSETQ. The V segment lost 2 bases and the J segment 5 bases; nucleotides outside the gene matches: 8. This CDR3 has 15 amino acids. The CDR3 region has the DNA TGCGCCAGCAGCTTTACTAGCGGCCCTGGGGAGACCCAGTACTTC. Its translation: CASSFTSGPGETQYF. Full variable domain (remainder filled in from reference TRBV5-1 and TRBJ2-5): KAGVTQTPRYLIKTRGQQVTLSCSPISGHRSVSWYQQTPGQGLQFLFEYFSETQRNKGNFPGRFSGRQFSNSRSEMNVSTLELGDSALYLCASSFTSGPGETQYFGPGTRLLVL.

The CDR3 DNA reads as TGTGCCAGCAGTTCCCTGACTAGCGGAAACTACGAGCAGTACTTC. As protein: CASSSLTSGNYEQYF. V usage is TRBV27 and J usage is TRBJ2-7; 9 bases are shared with TRBD2. The germline gives CDR1 MNHEY, CDR2 SMNVEV (reference sequence). The junction had 7 bases not matched to a gene; V was cut back by 4 bases and J by 3 bases. This CDR3 is built from 15 residues.

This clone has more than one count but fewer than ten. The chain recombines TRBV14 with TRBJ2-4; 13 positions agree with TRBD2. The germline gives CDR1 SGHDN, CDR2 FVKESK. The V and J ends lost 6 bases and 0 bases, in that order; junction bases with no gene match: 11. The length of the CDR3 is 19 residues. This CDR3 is CASSLKTSGRILAKNIQYF. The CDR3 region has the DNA TGTGCCAGCAGTCTTAAGACTAGCGGGAGGATACTAGCCAAAAACATTCAGTACTTC.

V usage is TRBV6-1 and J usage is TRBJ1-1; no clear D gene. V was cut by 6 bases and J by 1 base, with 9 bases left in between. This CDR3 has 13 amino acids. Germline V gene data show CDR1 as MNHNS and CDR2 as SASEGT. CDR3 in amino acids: CASSNFRNTEAFF. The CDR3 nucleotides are TGTGCCAGCAGCAACTTCCGGAACACTGAAGCTTTCTTT.

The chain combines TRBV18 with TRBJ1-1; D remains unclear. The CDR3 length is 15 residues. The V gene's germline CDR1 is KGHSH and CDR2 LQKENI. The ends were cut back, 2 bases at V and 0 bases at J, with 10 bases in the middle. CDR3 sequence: CASSPSPRMNTEAFF. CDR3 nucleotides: TGTGCCAGCTCACCAAGTCCGCGGATGAACACTGAAGCTTTCTTT. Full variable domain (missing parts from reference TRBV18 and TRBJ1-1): NAGVMQNPRHLVRRRGQEARLRCSPMKGHSHVYWYRQLPEEGLKFMVYLQKENIIDESGMPKERFSAEFPKEGPSILRIQQVVRGDSAAYFCASSPSPRMNTEAFFGQGTRLTVV.

CDR3 loop: CASRQVLQPQHF. DNA of the CDR3: TGTGCCAGCAGGCAGGTTTTACAGCCCCAGCATTTT. The chain employs TRBV28 and TRBJ1-5; D is unresolved. Germline assignment: CDR1 MDHEN and CDR2 SYDVKM. Trimming took 6 bases from V and 7 from J, leaving 10 bases between them. The CDR3 covers 12 residues.

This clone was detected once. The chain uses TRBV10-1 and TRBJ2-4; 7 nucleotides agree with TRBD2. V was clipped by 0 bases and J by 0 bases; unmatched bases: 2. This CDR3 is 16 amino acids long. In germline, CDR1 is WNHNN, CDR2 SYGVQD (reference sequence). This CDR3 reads CASSESGGGAKNIQYF. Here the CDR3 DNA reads TGCGCCAGCAGTGAGTCTGGGGGGGGAGCCAAAAACATTCAGTACTTC.

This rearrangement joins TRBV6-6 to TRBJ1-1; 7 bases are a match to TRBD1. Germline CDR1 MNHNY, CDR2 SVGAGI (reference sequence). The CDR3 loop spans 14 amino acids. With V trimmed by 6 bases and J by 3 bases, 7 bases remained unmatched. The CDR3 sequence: CASRVGQGDTEAFF. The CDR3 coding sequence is TGTGCCAGCAGAGTTGGCCAGGGGGACACTGAAGCTTTCTTT.

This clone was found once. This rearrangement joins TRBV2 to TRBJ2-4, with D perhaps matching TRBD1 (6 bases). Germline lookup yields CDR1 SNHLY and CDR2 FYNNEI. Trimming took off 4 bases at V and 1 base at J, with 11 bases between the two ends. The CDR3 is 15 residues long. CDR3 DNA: TGTGCCAGCAGTGGGTCAGGGGCTGCCAAAAACATTCAGTACTTC. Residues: CASSGSGAAKNIQYF. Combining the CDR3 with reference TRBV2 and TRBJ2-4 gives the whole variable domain EPEVTQTPSHQVTQMGQEVILRCVPISNHLYFYWYRQILGQKVEFLVSFYNNEISEKSEIFDDQFSVERPDGSNFTLKIRSTKLEDSAMYFCASSGSGAAKNIQYFGAGTRLSVL.

The CDR3 nucleotides read TGTGCCAGCAGCAAAGGGGTCAGCGGGAAGTCAAAGTGCTACAATGAGCAGTTCTTC. Protein: CASSKGVSGKSKCYNEQFF. The chain joins TRBV21-1 to TRBJ2-1; the table's D gene call, TRBD2, was not cross checked with the DNA. TRBV21-1 is designated a pseudogene. The CDR3 contains 19 residues.

The CDR3 region is CASSSNSGGGYTF. The DNA for the CDR3 is TGTGCCAGCAGCTCAAACTCAGGGGGTGGCTACACCTTC. This chain links TRBV7-3 with TRBJ1-2, with 7 bases aligning to TRBD1. This CDR3 contains 13 residues. The germline V gene has CDR1 SGHTA and CDR2 FQGTGA. With V trimmed by 4 bases and J by 7 bases, 6 bases remained unmatched.

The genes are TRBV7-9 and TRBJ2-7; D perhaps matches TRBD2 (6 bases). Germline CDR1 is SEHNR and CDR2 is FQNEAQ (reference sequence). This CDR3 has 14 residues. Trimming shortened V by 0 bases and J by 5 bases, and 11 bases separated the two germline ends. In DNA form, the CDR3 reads TGTGCCAGCAGCTTAGCGGCGGGAATTAACGAGCAGTACTTC. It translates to CASSLAAGINEQYF.

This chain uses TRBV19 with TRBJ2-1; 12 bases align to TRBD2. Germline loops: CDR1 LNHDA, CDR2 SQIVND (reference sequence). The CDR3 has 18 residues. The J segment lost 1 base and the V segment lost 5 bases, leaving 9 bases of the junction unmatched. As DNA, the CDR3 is TGTGCCAGTAGTTTACGGACTAGCGGGATATCATCCTACAATGAGCAGTTCTTC. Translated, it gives CASSLRTSGISSYNEQFF.

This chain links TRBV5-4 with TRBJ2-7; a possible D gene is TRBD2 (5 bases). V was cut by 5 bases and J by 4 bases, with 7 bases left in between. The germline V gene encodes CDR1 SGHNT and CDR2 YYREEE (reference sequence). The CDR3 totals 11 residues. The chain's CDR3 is CASSRGYEQYF. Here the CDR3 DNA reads TGTGCCAGCAGTCGGGGTTACGAGCAGTACTTC.

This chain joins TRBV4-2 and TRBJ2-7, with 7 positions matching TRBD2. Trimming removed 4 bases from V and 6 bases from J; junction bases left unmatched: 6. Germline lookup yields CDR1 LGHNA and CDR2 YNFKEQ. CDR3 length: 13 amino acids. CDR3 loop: CASSRGTNPEQYF. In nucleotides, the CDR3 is TGTGCCAGCAGCCGCGGGACTAACCCCGAGCAGTACTTC.